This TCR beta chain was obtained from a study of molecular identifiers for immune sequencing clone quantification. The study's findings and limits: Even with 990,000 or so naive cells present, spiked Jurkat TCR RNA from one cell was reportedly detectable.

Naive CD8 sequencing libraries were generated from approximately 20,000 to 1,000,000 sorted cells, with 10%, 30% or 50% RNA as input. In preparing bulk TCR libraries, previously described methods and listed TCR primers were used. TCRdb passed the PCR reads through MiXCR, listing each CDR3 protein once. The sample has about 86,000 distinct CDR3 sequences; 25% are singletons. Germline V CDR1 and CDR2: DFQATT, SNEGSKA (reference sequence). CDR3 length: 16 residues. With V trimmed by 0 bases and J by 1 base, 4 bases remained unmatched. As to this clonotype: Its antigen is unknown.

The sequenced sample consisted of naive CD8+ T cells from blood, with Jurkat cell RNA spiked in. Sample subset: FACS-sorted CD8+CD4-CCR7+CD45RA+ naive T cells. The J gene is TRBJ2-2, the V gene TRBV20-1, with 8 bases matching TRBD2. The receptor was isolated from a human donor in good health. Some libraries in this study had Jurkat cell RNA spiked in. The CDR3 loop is CSARDRLAGNTGELFF. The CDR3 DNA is TGCAGTGCTAGAGATCGGCTAGCGGGGAACACCGGGGAGCTGTTTTTT.